Listed here are 28 T cell receptor beta chains from one sample, sequenced in a study of read filtering for tumor transcriptome and immune sequencing. From about 400 ng of RNA, a library with molecular barcoded alpha/delta and beta/gamma adaptors was made. TCRdb reprocessed the reads via MiXCR and lists one record per CDR3 protein. The sample has over 50,000 distinct CDR3 sequences, around 21% seen once; the top ten hold over 12%. Input material: a population of CD138-negative cells sorted from bone marrow. All receptors derive from a donor over 35 with multiple myeloma.

This clonotype was picked up many times. The rearrangement uses TRBV15 and TRBJ2-5; D is unclear. Germline loops: CDR1 LNHNV, CDR2 YYDKDF (reference sequence). This CDR3 spans 15 amino acids. V lost 0 bases and J lost 7, with 15 bases in between. The CDR3 region is CATSRDQRVGGTQYF. The CDR3, as DNA: TGTGCCACCAGCAGAGATCAGCGCGTTGGCGGGACCCAGTACTTC.

This clonotype was detected ten times or more. V and J are TRBV10-3 and TRBJ1-5, with a weak D call TRBD1 (5 bases). Looked up from germline, CDR1 is ENHRY and CDR2 is SYGVKD. The CDR3 totals 15 residues. V dropped 4 bases and J dropped 1 base, with 11 bases sitting between them. The CDR3 DNA follows: TGTGCCATCAGTGGCCGGGAGGGGAGCAATCAGCCCCAGCATTTT. Protein: CAISGREGSNQPQHF.

This clonotype was recorded at least ten times. The chain is built from TRBV18 and TRBJ2-1; D is uncertain. V was cut by 3 bases and J by 10 bases, with 13 bases left in between. Germline V CDR1 and CDR2: KGHSH, LQKENI. The CDR3 loop spans 13 amino acids. CDR3 in DNA: TGTGCCAGCTCACCGTCACTCAATTACGAGCAGTTCTTC. Protein sequence: CASSPSLNYEQFF.

This clonotype showed up many times. The chain uses TRBV20-1 and TRBJ2-1; D is perhaps TRBD1 or TRBD2 (5 bases each). Trimming shortened V by 8 bases and J by 8 bases, and 10 bases separated the two germline ends. The CDR3 runs to 10 residues. Germline V gene sequence: CDR1 DFQATT, CDR2 SNEGSKA (reference sequence). DNA for the CDR3: TGCAGTACCTTGGGGGATGAGCAGTTCTTC. Residues: CSTLGDEQFF.

The count of this clonotype is one. This sequence may be a read error, since a much larger clone differs from it by one base. The chain carries TRBV6-5 and TRBJ2-7; TRBD1 matches 8 bases. Germline assignment: CDR1 MNHEY and CDR2 SVGAGI. The CDR3 runs to 13 residues. The CDR3 is CAGSRGQAYEQYF. The CDR3 DNA sequence: TGTGCCGGCAGTCGGGGACAGGCCTACGAGCAGTACTTC.

This clonotype was found many times. V gene TRBV29-1 combines with J gene TRBJ2-7; TRBD1 matches at 11 bases. The CDR3 has 13 residues. With V trimmed by 2 bases and J by 7 bases, 4 bases remained unmatched. In germline, CDR1 is SQVTM, CDR2 ANQGSEA. CDR3 sequence: CSVETDRGREQYF. The CDR3 DNA sequence: TGCAGCGTTGAAACGGACAGGGGGCGGGAGCAGTACTTC.

This clonotype was recorded many times. The chain is built from TRBV28 and TRBJ2-5, with TRBD2 matching over 11 bases. CDR1 MDHEN and CDR2 SYDVKM come from the germline V gene. V dropped 5 bases and J dropped 5; count of bases not matched to a gene: 4. The CDR3 extends over 14 amino acids. The CDR3 loop is CASSITSGSETQYF. The CDR3 region has the DNA TGTGCCAGCAGTATTACTAGCGGGAGTGAGACCCAGTACTTC.

As for this clonotype: This could be a read error, since a much larger clone is one nucleotide away. The chain uses TRBV20-1 and TRBJ2-2; D gene ambiguous. The CDR3 consists of 15 residues. Germline values: CDR1 DFQATT, CDR2 SNEGSKA (reference sequence). V lost 6 bases to trimming and J lost 0 bases, with 14 bases between them. The CDR3 bases are TGCAGTGCCCCTGTCGGGTTCGCGAACACCGGGGAGCTGTTTTTT. It specifies CSAPVGFANTGELFF.

The J gene is TRBJ2-3, the V gene TRBV3-1; no definite D call. The CDR3 runs 12 residues. CDR1 is LGHDT, CDR2 YNNKEL, per germline (reference sequence). V was cut by 5 bases and J by 2 bases, with 5 bases left in between. In DNA form, the CDR3 reads TGTGCCAGCAGCGAATCCACAGATACGCAGTATTTT. Its translation: CASSESTDTQYF.

This clonotype was seen many times. The chain recombines TRBV28 with TRBJ1-1; 8 bases are a match to TRBD1. V lost 6 bases and J lost 6; bases outside the gene matches: 15. CDR3 length: 16 residues. In germline, CDR1 is MDHEN, CDR2 SYDVKM. The CDR3 DNA sequence: TGTGCCAGCAGACGGCGCCCGTCAGGGGGCAGGGCTGAAGCTTTCTTT. Its translation is CASRRRPSGGRAEAFF.

There are many counts of this clonotype. The V call is TRBV28, the J call TRBJ2-5; tentatively, D is TRBD1 (5 bases). CDR3 size: 12 residues. Deletions cut 2 bases from V and 5 bases from J, with 6 bases between. Germline V gives CDR1 MDHEN, CDR2 SYDVKM. In DNA, the CDR3 is TGTGCCAGCAGTTTACAGGGTGAGACCCAGTACTTC. Translation gives CASSLQGETQYF.

In the case of this clonotype: The junction does not match germline at one end; this may be a read error. The V gene is TRBV5-6, the J gene TRBJ2-7, with D perhaps matching TRBD1 (7 bases). CDR3 size: 18 residues. Per the germline V gene, CDR1 is SGHDT and CDR2 is YYEEEE. CDR3 residues: CASSLEFGTATSPYEQYF. Here the CDR3 DNA reads TGTGCTAGCAGCTTGGAGTTCGGGACAGCAACTAGCCCCTACGAGCAGTACTTC. The full variable domain, rest sourced from reference TRBV5-6 and TRBJ2-7, is DAGVTQSPTHLIKTRGQQVTLRCSPKSGHDTVSWYQQALGQGPQFIFQYYEEEERQRGNFPDRFSGHQFPNYSSELNVNALLLGDSALYLCASSLEFGTATSPYEQYFGPGTRLTVT.

This clonotype appeared many times. V usage is TRBV4-1 and J usage is TRBJ2-7; 11 positions match TRBD2. The V gene end was trimmed by 4 bases and the J gene end by 7 bases; junction bases not matched to a gene: 12. Germline CDR1 reads MGHRA; CDR2 reads YSYEKL. The CDR3 runs 16 residues. DNA of the CDR3: TGCGCCAGCAGCCGAATGACTAGCGGGGTATCGGGAGAGCAGTACTTC. Translation gives CASSRMTSGVSGEQYF.

This clonotype appeared many times. The chain joins TRBV20-1 to TRBJ2-3; TRBD2 aligns across 9 bases. From germline, CDR1 is DFQATT and CDR2 SNEGSKA (reference sequence). The CDR3 contains 16 residues. V shed 7 bases and J 5 bases; nucleotides not matched to a gene: 16. The CDR3 sequence is CSVQSPIAGAGDTQYF. In DNA, the CDR3 is TGCAGTGTTCAGTCGCCCATAGCGGGAGCTGGAGATACGCAGTATTTT.

This clonotype showed up many times. J is TRBJ1-1 and V is TRBV20-1; 7 nucleotides align to TRBD1. V trimming: 6 bases; J trimming: 1 base; junction bases outside the gene matches: 5. Looked up from germline, CDR1 is DFQATT and CDR2 is SNEGSKA (reference sequence). The CDR3 is 13 residues long. CDR3 loop: CSAGTDRNTEAFF. The CDR3 DNA follows: TGCAGTGCCGGGACAGATAGGAACACTGAAGCTTTCTTT.

This clonotype showed up many times. The chain links TRBV20-1 to TRBJ2-7; D is uncertain. V was clipped by 0 bases and J by 6 bases, with 15 bases between them. The CDR3 extends over 14 amino acids. Germline CDR1 DFQATT, CDR2 SNEGSKA (reference sequence). CDR3 sequence reads: CSARDPYGLGEQYF. The CDR3 DNA reads TGCAGTGCTAGAGATCCGTATGGCTTGGGCGAGCAGTACTTC.

Turning to this clonotype: It may be a read error: a sequence one base away is much more abundant. The chain couples TRBV5-5 to TRBJ1-4; D may be TRBD1 (5 bases). CDR1 SGHKS and CDR2 YYEKEE come from the germline V gene (reference sequence). The CDR3 runs 15 residues. The chain's CDR3 is CASSLGDRGRERLFF. CDR3 sequence (DNA): TGTGCCAGCAGCTTGGGGGACCGTGGGAGGGAAAGACTGTTTTTT. Combining the CDR3 with reference TRBV5-5 and TRBJ1-4 gives the whole variable domain DAGVTQSPTHLIKTRGQQVTLRCSPISGHKSVSWYQQVLGQGPQFIFQYYEKEERGRGNFPDRFSARQFPNYSSELNVNALLLGDSALYLCASSLGDRGRERLFFGSGTQLSVL.

This clonotype came up a few times. The CDR3, as DNA: TGTGCTAGTGGTCTAGGAGATACGCAGTATTTT. It yields the protein CASGLGDTQYF. This chain joins TRBV12-5 and TRBJ2-3; no definite D call. Per germline, CDR1 LGHNT and CDR2 FRNRAP. Trimming shortened V by 5 bases and J by 5 bases, and 5 bases separated the two germline ends. This CDR3 spans 11 amino acids.

The sample holds many counts of this clonotype. The CDR3 loop reads CASSRQPSGTNSNEQFF. As DNA, the CDR3 is TGTGCCAGCAGTAGACAACCGTCCGGGACTAACAGCAATGAGCAGTTCTTC. The rearrangement uses TRBV27 and TRBJ2-1; 7 bases map to TRBD2. V lost 5 bases, J lost 6 bases, and 16 bases stayed unmatched. Germline V gives CDR1 MNHEY, CDR2 SMNVEV (reference sequence). The CDR3 has 17 residues.

This clonotype appeared many times. The chain is built from TRBV20-1 and TRBJ2-7; D may be TRBD1 (6 bases). The CDR3 runs to 12 residues. Trimming removed 4 bases at V and 3 bases at J, with 10 bases between. Germline V lookup: CDR1 DFQATT, CDR2 SNEGSKA (reference sequence). The CDR3 protein is CSATDRYYEQYF. CDR3 coding DNA: TGCAGTGCTACGGACAGATACTACGAGCAGTACTTC.

The table lists this clonotype with many counts. The chain employs TRBV11-3 and TRBJ2-1; D may be TRBD1 (6 bases). Germline assignment: CDR1 SGHNT and CDR2 YENEEA. V was clipped by 4 bases and J by 7 bases, with 14 bases between them. This CDR3 contains 14 residues. As DNA, the CDR3 is TGTGCCAGCAGCTCAGACAGGCTTATTAATGAGCAGTTCTTC. Encoded protein: CASSSDRLINEQFF.

This clonotype was detected a few times. This chain joins TRBV7-2 and TRBJ2-7, with a tentative D call TRBD2 (6 bases). Germline V lookup: CDR1 SGHTA, CDR2 FQGNSA. CDR3 length: 15 amino acids. The V end lost 3 bases, the J end lost 7 bases, and 19 bases lay between the germline ends. CDR3 residues: CASSFHGTASREQYF. CDR3 sequence (DNA): TGTGCCAGCAGCTTTCACGGGACTGCCTCTCGAGAGCAGTACTTC.

A word on this clonotype: This may be a read error, as it is one base from a much larger clone. The CDR3: CASGLTGVGETQYF. The CDR3 coding sequence is TGTGCCAGCGGCTTAACAGGGGTCGGCGAGACCCAGTACTTC. The rearrangement joins TRBV7-3 to TRBJ2-5, with TRBD1 matching 7 bases. This CDR3 is 14 amino acids long. In germline, CDR1 is SGHTA, CDR2 FQGTGA.

This clonotype has at least ten counts. The chain links TRBV12-3 or TRBV12-4 to TRBJ2-2; D gene ambiguous. The CDR3 loop spans 12 amino acids. Deletions cut 6 bases from V and 6 bases from J, with 8 bases between. The CDR3 is CASSRLAGELFF. Written as DNA, the CDR3 is TGTGCCAGCAGCCGCCTGGCCGGGGAGCTGTTTTTT.

At least ten counts were recorded for this clonotype. This chain joins TRBV20-1 and TRBJ2-7; 8 bases are shared with TRBD1. Germline V CDR1 and CDR2: DFQATT, SNEGSKA (reference sequence). Unmatched junction bases numbered 3, after V lost 2 bases and J lost 3 bases. The CDR3 is 13 amino acids. The CDR3 DNA reads as TGCAGTGCTAGACTGGACAGGGTCTACGAGCAGTACTTC. Its translation: CSARLDRVYEQYF.

This clonotype has ten or more counts. The CDR3: CSGSGTGGEKLFF. In DNA form, the CDR3 reads TGCAGCGGATCGGGGACCGGGGGTGAAAAACTGTTTTTT. The rearrangement links TRBV29-1 to TRBJ1-4; TRBD1 is a possible D gene (5 bases). This CDR3 has 13 residues. In germline, CDR1 is SQVTM, CDR2 ANQGSEA. V was shortened by 7 bases and J by 7 bases, with 16 bases between the two germline ends.

This clonotype was seen many times. This chain uses TRBV24-1 with TRBJ1-5, with D possibly being TRBD1 (5 bases). Trimming removed 7 bases at V and 7 bases at J, with 16 bases between. CDR1 is KGHDR, CDR2 SFDVKD, per germline. The CDR3 covers 14 residues. Here the CDR3 DNA reads TGTGCCACCAGCCCAGGGAGAGTGAACCAGCCCCAGCATTTT. This gives the protein CATSPGRVNQPQHF.

This clonotype was recorded many times. The V gene is TRBV12-3 or TRBV12-4, the J gene TRBJ2-1, with 9 bases matching TRBD1. The V and J ends lost 3 bases and 6 bases, in that order; junction bases with no gene match: 0. CDR3 length: 13 amino acids. The CDR3 protein is CASSLGQGNEQFF. Written as DNA, the CDR3 is TGTGCCAGCAGTTTGGGACAGGGCAATGAGCAGTTCTTC.